These T cell receptor beta chains were read from a single sample in a study of blood T cell repertoires in COVID-19. Sequenced by immunoSEQ multiplex PCR; TCRdb stores in-frame clones only, minus some. The sample lists some 320,000 clones, 70% to 90% occurring once. Material: peripheral blood. The origin of the receptors is a human donor in a cohort sampled during active COVID-19. Each CDR3 is given with its conserved first and last residue. The order of the fields is clone size, J gene, V gene, D gene, CDR3 DNA, CDR3 protein. The D gene is left open where the match is weak. The size field is filled for only some rows; it gives once, few, many or a size class.

size: NA; J: TRBJ1-1; V: TRBV7-9; D: NA; DNA: TGTGCCAGCAGCTTAGGGTCGGGGACAGAAGCTTTCTTT; CDR3: CASSLGSGTEAFF
size: NA; J: TRBJ1-4; V: TRBV3-1/TRBV3-2; D: NA; DNA: TGTGCCAGCAGCCAAGGGGGGCTACAGGAAAAACTGTTTTTT; CDR3: CASSQGGLQEKLFF
size: NA; J: TRBJ2-3; V: TRBV5-6; D: TRBD2; DNA: TGTGCCAGCAGTTTTCTCCCGACTAGCGGGGATACAGATACGCAGTATTTT; CDR3: CASSFLPTSGDTDTQYF
size: NA; J: TRBJ1-2; V: TRBV12-3/TRBV12-4; D: TRBD1; DNA: TGTGCCAGCATAGACAGGGCTAACTATGGCTACACCTTC; CDR3: CASIDRANYGYTF
size: NA; J: TRBJ1-1; V: TRBV6-1; D: NA; DNA: TGTGCCAGCAGTGAACGACAGAACACTGAAGCTTTCTTT; CDR3: CASSERQNTEAFF
size: few; J: TRBJ2-7; V: TRBV5-5; D: TRBD1; DNA: TGTGCCAGCAGCAAGGGGGCTCTCGGCTCCTACGAGCAGTACTTC; CDR3: CASSKGALGSYEQYF
size: NA; J: TRBJ2-3; V: TRBV6-5; D: NA; DNA: TGTGCCAGCAGTTATCGGGATACGCAGTATTTT; CDR3: CASSYRDTQYF
size: few; J: TRBJ2-7; V: TRBV5-1; D: TRBD1; DNA: TGCGCCAGCAGCTTGGACAGGGGGCTTTACGAGCAGTACTTC; CDR3: CASSLDRGLYEQYF
size: few; J: TRBJ1-2; V: TRBV10-3; D: TRBD1; DNA: TGTGCCATCAGAACAGGGGGCGCCCTAGATCCAAACTATGGCTACACCTTC; CDR3: CAIRTGGALDPNYGYTF
size: NA; J: TRBJ1-2; V: TRBV6-5; D: TRBD1; DNA: TGTGCCAGCAGTTACTCGATGACAGGGGGTGAGGGCTACACCTTC; CDR3: CASSYSMTGGEGYTF
size: NA; J: TRBJ2-1; V: TRBV25-1; D: NA; DNA: TGTGCCAGTACTCCTTACAGGGCCTACAATGAGCAGTTCTTC; CDR3: CASTPYRAYNEQFF
size: NA; J: TRBJ1-6; V: TRBV19; D: TRBD1; DNA: TGTGCCAGTAGTATCCCGGGACAGGGGAGGGAAACCCTCCACTTT; CDR3: CASSIPGQGRETLHF
size: NA; J: TRBJ1-2; V: TRBV7-8; D: NA; DNA: TGTGCCAGCAAGGGTTCAGGACCATCTCGGGGTGGCTACACCTTC; CDR3: CASKGSGPSRGGYTF
size: few; J: TRBJ1-4; V: TRBV9; D: NA; DNA: TGTGCCAGCAGCGCCCAAGATAGGGGGAATGAAAAACTGTTTTTT; CDR3: CASSAQDRGNEKLFF
size: NA; J: TRBJ2-3; V: TRBV7-9; D: NA; DNA: TGTGCCAGCAGCGAAACTTTAGCTAGCCCCACAGATACGCAGTATTTT; CDR3: CASSETLASPTDTQYF
size: NA; J: TRBJ2-6; V: TRBV7-4; D: TRBD1; DNA: TGTGCCAGCAGATCCTCCGGGACAGACTCTGGGGCCAACGTCCTGACTTTC; CDR3: CASRSSGTDSGANVLTF
size: NA; J: TRBJ1-2; V: TRBV27; D: TRBD1; DNA: TGTGCCAGCAGTGGGGACAGTGGCTATGGCTACACCTTC; CDR3: CASSGDSGYGYTF
size: NA; J: TRBJ1-2; V: TRBV30; D: NA; DNA: TGTGCCTGGAGTGTAGACCTAGCGCCCTATGGCTACACCTTC; CDR3: CAWSVDLAPYGYTF
size: NA; J: TRBJ1-2; V: TRBV5-1; D: NA; DNA: TGCGCCAGCAGCTCCGGTCCGGGCTACACCTTC; CDR3: CASSSGPGYTF
size: NA; J: TRBJ2-2; V: TRBV2; D: TRBD1; DNA: TGTGCCAGCAGACGGACAGGGCTGAACACCGGGGAGCTGTTTTTT; CDR3: CASRRTGLNTGELFF
size: NA; J: TRBJ1-2; V: TRBV2; D: NA; DNA: TGTGCCAGCAGAACAGGGCCGGGCTATGGCTACACCTTC; CDR3: CASRTGPGYGYTF
size: once; J: TRBJ2-1; V: TRBV18; D: TRBD2; DNA: TGTGCCAGCTCACGACGGGGGGGCATCAATGAGCAGTTCTTC; CDR3: CASSRRGGINEQFF
size: once; J: TRBJ2-7; V: TRBV21-1; D: NA; DNA: TGTGCCAGCAGCAAAGCGCTTAGCGGGGGGGCTAAGACGGCGCCCTACGAGCAGTACTTC; CDR3: CASSKALSGGAKTAPYEQYF
size: NA; J: TRBJ2-3; V: TRBV19; D: TRBD1; DNA: TGTGCCAGTAGTATAGGGGACAGGAGCACAGATACGCAGTATTTT; CDR3: CASSIGDRSTDTQYF
size: NA; J: TRBJ1-5; V: TRBV6-5; D: NA; DNA: TGTGCCAGCAGGCCGGGAGTTACACGCAATCAGCCCCAGCATTTT; CDR3: CASRPGVTRNQPQHF
size: NA; J: TRBJ2-5; V: TRBV5-6; D: TRBD1; DNA: TGTGCCAGCAGCTTGGAGGACAGGCAAGAGACCCAGTACTTC; CDR3: CASSLEDRQETQYF
size: few; J: TRBJ1-1; V: TRBV25-1; D: NA; DNA: TGTGCCAGCAGTGAATTTATAAGAGGGGGAAGGACTGAAGCTTTCTTT; CDR3: CASSEFIRGGRTEAFF
size: NA; J: TRBJ1-4; V: TRBV2; D: NA; DNA: TGTGCCAGCATCGAGCCTAATGAAAAACTGTTTTTT; CDR3: CASIEPNEKLFF
size: NA; J: TRBJ2-7; V: TRBV6-5; D: TRBD1; DNA: TGTGCCAGCAGGGCTCCGGGACAGGGCAAGTACGAGCAGTACTTC; CDR3: CASRAPGQGKYEQYF
size: once; J: TRBJ2-3; V: TRBV29-1; D: TRBD1; DNA: TGCAGCGTTGAGAAGGACAGGGGAATCACAGATACGCAGTATTTT; CDR3: CSVEKDRGITDTQYF
size: NA; J: TRBJ1-2; V: TRBV7-9; D: NA; DNA: TGTGCCAGCAGCCAAACAGGGAACTATGGCTACACCTTC; CDR3: CASSQTGNYGYTF
size: NA; J: TRBJ2-1; V: TRBV5-6; D: NA; DNA: TGTGCCAGCAGCCCGCTAGGGGGTACATACAATGAGCAGTTCTTC; CDR3: CASSPLGGTYNEQFF
size: NA; J: TRBJ1-2; V: TRBV24-1; D: TRBD1; DNA: TGTGCCACCAGTGGCCGACAGGGGAGTCTTTATGGCTACACCTTC; CDR3: CATSGRQGSLYGYTF
size: NA; J: TRBJ2-3; V: TRBV30; D: TRBD1; DNA: TGTGCCTGGAGTGGGGACAGGGATACGCAGTATTTT; CDR3: CAWSGDRDTQYF
size: NA; J: TRBJ2-5; V: TRBV5-4; D: TRBD2; DNA: TGTGCCAGCAGCCAGACTAGCGGGGCGGAGACCCAGTACTTC; CDR3: CASSQTSGAETQYF
size: many; J: TRBJ2-3; V: TRBV6-1; D: TRBD2; DNA: TGTGCCAGCAGTGAATTTACTAGCGGGGCAGATACGCAGTATTTT; CDR3: CASSEFTSGADTQYF
size: NA; J: TRBJ2-2; V: TRBV7-8; D: NA; DNA: TGTGCCAGCAGCCAAAGCCGGACCGGGGAGCTGTTTTTT; CDR3: CASSQSRTGELFF
size: NA; J: TRBJ1-1; V: TRBV27; D: NA; DNA: TGTGCCAGCAGTTTTTCCTCTATAAACACTGAAGCTTTCTTT; CDR3: CASSFSSINTEAFF
size: NA; J: TRBJ1-4; V: TRBV5-6; D: TRBD1; DNA: TGTGCCAGCAGCTTACCGGGACAGGGGAAAAATGGAAAACTGTTTTTT; CDR3: CASSLPGQGKNGKLFF
size: NA; J: TRBJ2-1; V: TRBV19; D: TRBD2; DNA: TGTGCCAGTAGTATTCCTAGCGGGGGTAGGGATGAGCAGTTCTTC; CDR3: CASSIPSGGRDEQFF
size: NA; J: TRBJ1-2; V: TRBV7-2; D: TRBD1; DNA: TGTGCCAGCAGCTTACAACAGGGGTCTATCTATGGCTACACCTTC; CDR3: CASSLQQGSIYGYTF
size: NA; J: TRBJ1-2; V: TRBV12-3/TRBV12-4; D: TRBD1; DNA: TGTGCCAGCAGCGGGGACAGCTATGGCTACACCTTC; CDR3: CASSGDSYGYTF
size: NA; J: TRBJ2-5; V: TRBV12-3/TRBV12-4; D: NA; DNA: TGTGCCAGCAGTTTAAAGGACTCGGAGACCCAGTACTTC; CDR3: CASSLKDSETQYF
size: NA; J: TRBJ2-3; V: TRBV4-2; D: NA; DNA: TGTGCCAGCAGCCAAGTGAGGAGAACACGCCGGACAGATACGCAGTATTTT; CDR3: CASSQVRRTRRTDTQYF
size: NA; J: TRBJ2-3; V: TRBV5-1; D: TRBD2; DNA: TGCGCCAGCAGCCAAGGGACTAGCGGGAGTAGCACAGATACGCAGTATTTT; CDR3: CASSQGTSGSSTDTQYF
size: NA; J: TRBJ1-2; V: TRBV5-1; D: TRBD1; DNA: TGCGCCAGCAGCTTGATACCCCGAGGGGGCGTCTACACCTTC; CDR3: CASSLIPRGGVYTF